The entry below describes one TCR beta chain. Sequenced by immunoSEQ multiplex PCR; TCRdb stores in-frame clones only, minus some. The table includes about 200,000 clones, 70% to 90% detected once. This record belongs to a study of blood T cell repertoires in COVID-19. Study background: Sources were T cells, B-cell-depleted T cells, or PBMCs; the material itself was cDNA or gDNA.

The germline CDR1 and CDR2 sequences are SNHLY and FYNNEI. The CDR3 is 19 amino acids. Trimming took 3 bases from V and 5 from J; bases not matched to a gene: 18. Study members were between about 18 and 95 years old and lived in approximately 25 US regions. For recovered donors of Cohort 3, there were two negative PCRs, clearance, or symptom resolution. This sequence was found in a man aged 30 to 45 who had recovered from COVID-19. Sequenced: PBMCs or T cells enriched from blood (not recorded which). This chain uses TRBV2 with TRBJ1-4; TRBD1 agrees at 7 bases. The CDR3 protein is CASSDEHHHKGQQNEKLFF. CDR3 in DNA: TGTGCCAGCAGTGACGAACACCACCATAAGGGACAGCAGAATGAAAAACTGTTTTTT.